This T cell receptor beta chain was recovered during a study of T cells after yellow fever vaccination. Whole-study findings and limits: Most primary-vaccination clones reappeared after the booster (about 96% CD4, around 88% CD8). Abundant clonotypes from the bulk population could contaminate FACS-sorted repertoires.

CDR1 and CDR2 (germline): SGHAT, FQNNGV. V was clipped by 3 bases and J by 3 bases; unmatched bases: 24. This CDR3 region has 21 residues. 5'RACE template switching added a universal primer site and UMIs to TCR cDNA. TCRdb itself ran the 5' RACE reads through MiXCR, one entry per CDR3 protein. The sample shows fewer than 350,000 distinct CDR3 sequences, 8.7% of them seen only once. Comments on this clonotype: Its cognate antigen is unknown.

The source of this sequence is a man aged 18-30 years who received the YFV17D yellow fever vaccine. Sequenced material: PBMCs, taken on the day of the first yellow fever vaccination. The rearrangement uses TRBV11-2 and TRBJ2-3; 7 bases fit TRBD2. For the CDR3, the DNA is TGTGCCAGCAGCTTCGAGCGTCTTAAGTGGGTTGGGCGGGGGAGAACAGATACGCAGTATTTT. Its translation: CASSFERLKWVGRGRTDTQYF.